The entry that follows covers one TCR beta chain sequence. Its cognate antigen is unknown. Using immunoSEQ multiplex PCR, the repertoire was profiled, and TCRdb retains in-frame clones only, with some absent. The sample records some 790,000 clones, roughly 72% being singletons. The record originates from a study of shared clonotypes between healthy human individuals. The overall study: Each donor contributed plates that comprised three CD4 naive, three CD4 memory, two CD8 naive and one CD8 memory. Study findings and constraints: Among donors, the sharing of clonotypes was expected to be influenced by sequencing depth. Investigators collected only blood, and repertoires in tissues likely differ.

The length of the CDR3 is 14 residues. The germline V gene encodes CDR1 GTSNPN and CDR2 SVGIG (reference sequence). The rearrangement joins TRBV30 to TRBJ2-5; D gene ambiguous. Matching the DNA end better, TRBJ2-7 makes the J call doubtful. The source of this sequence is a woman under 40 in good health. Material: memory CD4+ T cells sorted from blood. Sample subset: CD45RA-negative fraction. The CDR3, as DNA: TGTGCCTGGAGTGTATCGGCCGGTTTCTACGAGCAGTACTTC. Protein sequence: CAWSVSAGFYEQYF.